These T cell receptor beta chains were read from a single sample in a study of tumor-infiltrating lymphocytes in primary liver carcinoma. In TCRdb, the multiplex PCR reads were re-called with MiXCR into one record per CDR3 protein. The sample has about 74,000 distinct CDR3 sequences; roughly 69% are singletons. The sample consisted of liver tumor tissue from sampling region 4. These receptor sequences come from a man aged 40-49 years with primary liver carcinoma and hepatitis B virus infection. CDR3s include the opening cysteine and the closing phenylalanine or tryptophan. The order of the fields is V gene, D gene, clone size, J gene, CDR3 DNA, CDR3 protein. A D gene is named only where the DNA matches it firmly. Only some rows state a clone size, as once, few, many or a class for expanded clones.

TRBV18,NA,NA,TRBJ2-1,TGTGCCAGCTCCCCTTTTGAATCCTACAATGGGCAGTTCTTC,CASSPFESYNGQFF
TRBV11-2,TRBD1,medium-sized,TRBJ1-6,TGTGCCAGCAGCTTGATCGGACAGGGAAATTCACCCCTCCACTTT,CASSLIGQGNSPLHF
TRBV11-2,TRBD2,NA,TRBJ2-7,TGTGGCAGCAGCTTAATTACTAGCGGGAGGCCCGACCCTCCCTGCGAGCAGTGCTTC,CGSSLITSGRPDPPCEQCF
TRBV5-4,TRBD1,once,TRBJ2-5,TGTGCCAGCAGCAGACAGGGGAGGATCCAAGAGACCCGGTACTTC,CASSRQGRIQETRYF
TRBV29-1,NA,NA,TRBJ2-1,TGCACCGTCAGGGAATTTAATGAGCAGTCCTTC,CTVREFNEQSF
TRBV11-1,TRBD2,many,TRBJ2-4,TGTGCCAGCAGCTTTCCCGGGACTAGCGGGACCAAAAACATTCAGTACTTC,CASSFPGTSGTKNIQYF
TRBV11-2,NA,NA,TRBJ2-1,TGTGCCAGTAGTTTACCTCTAGCCTACAATGATCAGTTCTTC,CASSLPLAYNDQFF
TRBV28,NA,many,TRBJ1-2,TGTGCCAGCAGAGCGGGAGGGGCAGAGTATGGCTACACCTTC,CASRAGGAEYGYTF
TRBV5-6,TRBD1,NA,TRBJ1-2,TGTGCCAGCAGCTTTCAGGGGGCGCCTGGGTTTGGCTATACCTTC,CASSFQGAPGFGYTF
TRBV6-5,NA,once,TRBJ1-6,TGTGCCAACAGTCAACGGACAAGGGGAAATTCACCCCTCCACTTT,CANSQRTRGNSPLHF
TRBV30,NA,NA,TRBJ2-1,TGTACCTGGAGTGTTATAGACATTGAGCAGTTCTTC,CTWSVIDIEQFF
TRBV5-5,TRBD1,NA,TRBJ2-5,TGTGCCAGCACCACTGCTGTGCTTACAGGAGGACAGGCCCAGTACTTC,CASTTAVLTGGQAQYF
TRBV5-6,NA,NA,TRBJ2-1,TGTGCCAGCAGCTTAGAGTGGGGTATCTCCTTCAATGAGCAGTTCTTC,CASSLEWGISFNEQFF
TRBV12-3/TRBV12-4,NA,NA,TRBJ2-7,TGTGCCAGCAGTTCGCGACTAACGGGGGTTTACGAGCAGTATTTC,CASSSRLTGVYEQYF
TRBV11-2,NA,NA,TRBJ2-3,TGCGCCAGCAGCTTTTGGAACAGCACAGATACGCAGTATTTT,CASSFWNSTDTQYF
TRBV29-1,NA,NA,TRBJ2-7,TGCAGCGTTGAAGGGGGTGGGACCTTTGGAGAGCAGTACTTC,CSVEGGGTFGEQYF
TRBV11-2,NA,NA,TRBJ2-1,TGTGCCAGCGTACTAGGGGACCTATGGGGACATGAGCGGTTCTTC,CASVLGDLWGHERFF
TRBV11-2,TRBD1,medium-sized,TRBJ1-1,TGTGCCAGCAGCCGAATGGGGGGACAGGGGTTCGGCACTGAAGCTTTCTTT,CASSRMGGQGFGTEAFF
TRBV27,NA,NA,TRBJ1-5,TGTGCCAGCAGTTTACCTTTGCCGTCGAATCAGCCCCAGCATTTT,CASSLPLPSNQPQHF
TRBV6-5,NA,once,TRBJ2-2,TGTGCCAGCAGTTGCTCTACGAAGCAGGGGGGCTCCGGGGAGCTGTTTTTT,CASSCSTKQGGSGELFF
TRBV19,NA,many,TRBJ1-5,TGTGCCAGTAGTATGACCGGAGTTGGGCAGCCCCAGCATTTT,CASSMTGVGQPQHF
TRBV10-1,TRBD2,NA,TRBJ2-3,TGCGTCAGCAGTGAGTCGGTGGCTAGCGGGACCCGGGGAGATATGCAGTATTTT,CVSSESVASGTRGDMQYF
TRBV11-2,NA,NA,TRBJ2-3,TGTGCCAGCAGCAGACTCCGGGACTCATCAGGGGATACGCAGTATTTT,CASSRLRDSSGDTQYF
TRBV10-1,TRBD2,NA,TRBJ2-1,TGCGCCAGCGGTGAGAGGTTGAGGGGCCTGACTAGCGGGACTATTAATGAGCAGTTCTTC,CASGERLRGLTSGTINEQFF
TRBV28,NA,NA,TRBJ2-3,TGTATCAGCAGTTTAACAGATACGCAGTATTTT,CISSLTDTQYF
TRBV4-1,NA,NA,TRBJ1-5,TGCGCCAGCAGCTTACGCCATGGTATAGAGTATCAGCCCCAGCATTTT,CASSLRHGIEYQPQHF
TRBV29-1,NA,many,TRBJ2-5,TGCAGCGTTGAAATCCCCAGCCAAGAGACCCAGTACTTC,CSVEIPSQETQYF
TRBV7-8,TRBD2,once,TRBJ2-1,TGTGCCAGCAGCCCCGGACTAGCGGGAGCCGAGCAGTTCTTC,CASSPGLAGAEQFF
TRBV12-3/TRBV12-4,NA,NA,TRBJ2-7,TGTGCCAGCAGACTACGGGGCTACGAGCAGAACTTC,CASRLRGYEQNF
TRBV10-3,NA,many,TRBJ1-1,TGTGCCACCGTTTGGGGCCCTCCCGACGGGGAAGCTTTCTTT,CATVWGPPDGEAFF
TRBV7-8,NA,once,TRBJ1-1,TGTGCCGGCAGCTTAGGGGGGAGAGGCACTGAAGCTTTCTTT,CAGSLGGRGTEAFF
TRBV12-3/TRBV12-4,NA,NA,TRBJ1-1,TGTGCCAGTAGCCTGGGCAATCAGAACACTGAAGCTTTCTTT,CASSLGNQNTEAFF
TRBV12-3/TRBV12-4,NA,NA,TRBJ2-3,TGTGCCAGCAGTTTTACAGTGGGTAAGCTTAGCACAGATACGCAGTATTTT,CASSFTVGKLSTDTQYF
TRBV4-1,NA,NA,TRBJ1-2,TGCGCCAACAGCCAAGAAGTCAACAGTGGGAGGAACTATGGCTACACCTTC,CANSQEVNSGRNYGYTF
TRBV11-2,NA,NA,TRBJ2-7,TGTGCCAGCATCCCCTTGGAAGCGGCCGACTACGTGCAGTACTTC,CASIPLEAADYVQYF
TRBV6-2/TRBV6-3,NA,many,TRBJ1-4,TGTGCCAGCAGTCGCACAGGGTGGCGAGAAAAACTGTTTTTT,CASSRTGWREKLFF
TRBV10-3,NA,NA,TRBJ2-3,TGTGCCATCAGTGGTGGCGGGGCTGCCACAGATACGCAGTATTTT,CAISGGGAATDTQYF
TRBV30,NA,NA,TRBJ2-6,TGTGCCTGGTCAGTCTCTGGGGCCAACGTCCTGGCTTTC,CAWSVSGANVLAF
TRBV7-3,TRBD1,few,TRBJ1-2,TGTGCCAGCAGCTCAGGGACAGGGGATGGCTACACCTTC,CASSSGTGDGYTF
TRBV7-8,NA,many,TRBJ2-3,TGTGCCAGCAGCTTAATAAGGATGAGCACAGATACGCAGTATTTT,CASSLIRMSTDTQYF
TRBV11-2,TRBD2,NA,TRBJ2-2,TGTGCCATCAGCTTACTAGCGGGGAACACCGGGGAGCTGTTTTTT,CAISLLAGNTGELFF
TRBV20-1,NA,NA,TRBJ2-1,TGCAGTGCTAGAAGTGACTACCGTACAGATGAGCAGTTCTTC,CSARSDYRTDEQFF
TRBV4-2,NA,NA,TRBJ2-1,TGTGCCAGCAGCCAAGGATTGGAATTGTTGGGCATTGAGCAGTTCTTC,CASSQGLELLGIEQFF